The clone carrying this T cell receptor (beta chain) has a single count. This specimen belongs to a study of blood T cell repertoires in COVID-19. Background on the study: Specimens from acute and convalescent COVID-19 originated in the United States, Italy and Spain. The cDNA or gDNA used as material had been derived from T cells, B-cell-depleted T cells, or PBMCs.

Trimming cost V 8 bases and J 8 bases; bases outside gene matches: 5. CDR1 and CDR2 from the germline V gene are ENHRY and SYGVKD. The CDR3 is made up of 13 amino acids. Authors' data handling: For nucleated cells, counts were estimated from reference gene primer amplification. The table came from immunoSEQ multiplex PCR; TCRdb's copy has only in-frame clones and leaves some out. The V and J calls and the clone size are those of that table, but D and trimming were determined from the DNA. Altogether about 310,000 clones are present, around 87% being singletons, with the ten largest covering around 7.8%.

The chain employs TRBV10-3 and TRBJ1-4; 10 positions agree with TRBD1. Sequences were obtained from peripheral blood. This sequence originates from a woman aged 45-59 years who had recovered from COVID-19. In nucleotides, the CDR3 is TGTGCCATCGGAGACAGGGGGCACGAAAAACTGTTTTTT. Its protein is CAIGDRGHEKLFF.